This T cell receptor (beta chain) was obtained from a study of blood T cell repertoires in COVID-19. Study summary: There were acute and convalescent COVID-19 samples, and they came from the United States, Italy and Spain. T cells, B-cell-depleted T cells, or PBMCs supplied cDNA or gDNA.

As handled by the study authors: From reference gene primer amplification, estimates of nucleated cell counts were derived. The data were produced by immunoSEQ multiplex PCR, yet TCRdb's version contains in-frame clones alone and is incomplete. V and J calls and clone size are those listed in that table; D and trimming were worked out from the DNA. The data contain about 180,000 clones, approximately 89% of them singletons. Unmatched junction bases numbered 9, after V lost 2 bases and J lost 0 bases. CDR3 length: 18 residues. Sequencing was carried out using peripheral blood. This clonotype was obtained from a man aged 35 to 55 with active or convalescent COVID-19. This sequence joins TRBV6-7 and TRBJ2-3, with TRBD2 identical over 9 bases. TRBV6-7 counts as an open reading frame of uncertain function. As DNA, the CDR3 is TGTGCCAGCAGTTACCCCGGTCTAGCGGGGCCTAGCACAGATACGCAGTATTTT. Translated: CASSYPGLAGPSTDTQYF.